These 28 T cell receptor beta chains were all obtained from the same sample, sequenced in a study of T cell responses to AZD1222 COVID-19 vaccine. TCRdb's copy holds only in-frame clones and misses some; the assay was immunoSEQ multiplex PCR. The data show roughly 180,000 clones, approximately 90% seen once. Sequencing used peripheral blood, obtained on day 0 of AZD1222 vaccination. These receptors all stem from an adult in good health.

The chain links TRBV7-2 to TRBJ2-3, with TRBD2 as a possible D gene (7 bases). This CDR3 has 16 residues. V was clipped by 3 bases and J by 2 bases, with 15 bases between them. Germline CDR1 reads SGHTA; CDR2 reads FQGNSA. CDR3 sequence: CASSFVGGANTDTQYF. The CDR3 DNA reads TGTGCCAGCAGCTTCGTTGGGGGGGCGAACACAGATACGCAGTATTTT.

In this sample, this clone turned up once. The rearrangement links TRBV6-2 or TRBV6-3 to TRBJ1-2, with D possibly matching TRBD1 (6 bases). CDR3 size: 16 residues. The germline gives CDR1 MNHEY, CDR2 SVGEGT. Trimming took off 2 bases at V and 1 base at J, with 14 bases between the two ends. The CDR3 region has the DNA TGTGCCAGCAGTTACCTCCCTGGGACACTTAACTATGGCTACACCTTC. Amino acid sequence: CASSYLPGTLNYGYTF.

The chain joins TRBV27 to TRBJ2-3; D call uncertain. V lost 7 bases, J lost 0 bases, and 14 bases lay in between. CDR1 and CDR2 (germline): MNHEY, SMNVEV (reference sequence). CDR3 length: 15 residues. The CDR3 DNA is TGTGCCAGCAATCCGAAGGCGGTTAGCACAGATACGCAGTATTTT. As protein: CASNPKAVSTDTQYF.

The CDR3 region has the DNA TGTGCCAGCAGCGTAGTAGCAGGGGTGAACACTGAAGCTTTCTTT. This encodes CASSVVAGVNTEAFF. The chain has TRBV9 and TRBJ1-1, with a possible D match to TRBD1 (6 bases). Between the trimmed V and J ends, which lost 0 bases and 0 bases, there was a span of 9 bases. Germline V CDR1 and CDR2: SGDLS, YYNGEE. CDR3 length: 15 residues.

The V gene is TRBV15, the J gene TRBJ1-2; D is undetermined. The CDR3 spans 16 residues. Germline values: CDR1 LNHNV, CDR2 YYDKDF (reference sequence). V was trimmed by 3 bases and J by 0 bases, leaving 14 bases between them. The CDR3 loop is CATSSSFRLANYGYTF. CDR3 bases: TGTGCCACCAGCAGTTCCTTCAGGTTAGCTAACTATGGCTACACCTTC.

The rearrangement links TRBV6-6 to TRBJ2-3; 12 bases map to TRBD1. Losses at the gene ends were 6 bases for V and 8 bases for J; bases not matched to a gene: 9. Germline values: CDR1 MNHNY, CDR2 SVGAGI (reference sequence). This CDR3 region has 15 residues. CDR3 amino acids: CASSRDRGQFGTQYF. Written as DNA, the CDR3 is TGTGCCAGCAGCAGGGACAGGGGGCAGTTTGGTACGCAGTATTTT.

The chain is built from TRBV24-1 and TRBJ2-3; D gene uncertain. V lost 0 bases and J lost 2, with 5 bases in between. The CDR3 has 14 residues. In germline, CDR1 is KGHDR, CDR2 SFDVKD. The CDR3 protein is CATSDLTYTDTQYF. CDR3 coding DNA: TGTGCCACCAGTGATTTGACTTACACAGATACGCAGTATTTT.

The V and J genes are TRBV29-1 and TRBJ2-7; D is possibly TRBD1 (5 bases). The CDR3 is 16 residues long. Trimming cost V 2 bases and J 1 base, with 18 bases left between them. Germline CDR1 reads SQVTM; CDR2 reads ANQGSEA. The DNA for the CDR3 is TGCAGCGTTGAATTATTGGGTCAGGGAAGGTCCTACGAGCAGTACTTC. Translation gives CSVELLGQGRSYEQYF.

The V call is TRBV3-1 (or the pseudogene TRBV3-2), the J call TRBJ2-3; 7 positions match TRBD1. The CDR3 extends over 18 amino acids. Germline V CDR1 and CDR2: LGHDT, YNNKEL (reference sequence). V dropped 0 bases and J dropped 1; count of bases not matched to a gene: 10. For the CDR3, the DNA is TGTGCCAGCAGCCAAGACCCAGGGGGAAAAGCTGGCACAGATACGCAGTATTTT. This codes for CASSQDPGGKAGTDTQYF.

The CDR3 reads CSARGQGAYIQYF. CDR3 sequence (DNA): TGCAGCGCACGAGGACAGGGGGCTTACATTCAGTACTTC. V and J are TRBV29-1 and TRBJ2-4; 11 nucleotides align to TRBD1. The V gene end was trimmed by 7 bases and the J gene end by 8 bases; junction bases not matched to a gene: 7. CDR1 is SQVTM, CDR2 ANQGSEA, per germline. The length of the CDR3 is 13 residues.

The chain has TRBV11-2 and TRBJ2-5, with TRBD1 identical over 8 bases. CDR3 size: 12 residues. V lost 8 bases, J lost 5 bases, and 4 bases stayed unmatched. In germline, CDR1 is SGHAT, CDR2 FQNNGV. In DNA, the CDR3 is TGTGCCAGCCAGGGGGCTGGGGAGACCCAGTACTTC. The encoded protein is CASQGAGETQYF.

CDR3 nucleotide sequence: TGTGCCAGCAGTGAAGTGGGACAGGGAAATCAGCCCCAGCATTTT. Residues: CASSEVGQGNQPQHF. The chain carries TRBV2 and TRBJ1-5, with 9 nucleotides matching TRBD1. CDR1 is SNHLY and CDR2 is FYNNEI in the germline V gene. CDR3 length: 15 amino acids. With 1 base clipped from V and 4 bases from J, the junction kept 2 bases outside the gene matches.

The V and J genes are TRBV30 and TRBJ1-1, with unresolved D. CDR1 is GTSNPN, CDR2 SVGIG, per germline (reference sequence). With 5 bases removed from V and 5 bases from J, the gap between germline ends came to 12 bases. The CDR3 covers 12 residues. The CDR3 sequence: CAWWRTLTEAFF. The CDR3 nucleotides are TGTGCCTGGTGGAGGACGCTGACTGAAGCTTTCTTT.

This clone showed up just a few times. This rearrangement joins TRBV2 to TRBJ2-3; D is perhaps TRBD2 (6 bases). Per the germline V gene, CDR1 is SNHLY and CDR2 is FYNNEI. V was clipped by 8 bases and J by 6 bases, with 21 bases between them. The CDR3 loop spans 15 amino acids. The CDR3 sequence: CASGSAGGRGDTQYF. DNA of the CDR3: TGTGCCAGCGGGTCCGCCGGGGGACGGGGGGATACGCAGTATTTT.

The rearrangement joins TRBV12-3 or TRBV12-4 to TRBJ1-6; D remains unclear. Trimming removed 6 bases at V and 7 bases at J, with 7 bases between. There are 12 residues in the CDR3. CDR3 in DNA: TGTGCCAGCAGCCCTAACAATTCACCCCTCCACTTT. It encodes CASSPNNSPLHF.

The gene calls are TRBV5-4 and TRBJ2-1; TRBD1 matches 9 bases. The CDR3 totals 16 residues. Trimming cost V 2 bases and J 1 base; bases outside gene matches: 4. The germline gives CDR1 SGHNT, CDR2 YYREEE (reference sequence). The CDR3 nucleotides are TGTGCCAGCAGCTTAGGACAGGGGACTTCCTACAATGAGCAGTTCTTC. It is translated as CASSLGQGTSYNEQFF.

This chain links TRBV28 with TRBJ1-6; 10 bases are a match to TRBD1. CDR1 MDHEN and CDR2 SYDVKM come from the germline V gene. V shed 7 bases, J shed 8 bases, and the junction held 5 bases outside the gene matches. This CDR3 region has 14 residues. CDR3 DNA: TGTGCCAGCACCACCGGGACAGGGGATTCACCCCTCCACTTT. Its protein is CASTTGTGDSPLHF.

The chain employs TRBV2 and TRBJ2-2; TRBD2 agrees at 10 bases. The V segment lost 7 bases and the J segment 6 bases; nucleotides outside the gene matches: 5. Germline V gives CDR1 SNHLY, CDR2 FYNNEI. CDR3 size: 14 residues. CDR3: CASIGTSEAGELFF. The DNA of the CDR3 is TGTGCCAGCATCGGGACTAGCGAGGCCGGGGAGCTGTTTTTT.

The J gene is TRBJ2-4, the V gene TRBV19; TRBD2 matches at 11 bases. Per the germline V gene, CDR1 is LNHDA and CDR2 is SQIVND (reference sequence). The CDR3 has 22 amino acids. J was trimmed by 0 bases and V by 2 bases; bases with no gene match: 18. The CDR3 region has the DNA TGTGCCAGTAGTATAACACCGATCGACGGGACTAGCGGAAAAGTAGCCAAAAACATTCAGTACTTC. Translating gives CASSITPIDGTSGKVAKNIQYF.

The sample holds a few counts of this clone. The chain uses TRBV7-2 and TRBJ2-7; TRBD1 might be the D (6 bases). CDR3 size: 15 residues. CDR1 is SGHTA and CDR2 is FQGNSA in the germline V gene. V was clipped by 3 bases and J by 1 base, with 13 bases between them. DNA of the CDR3: TGTGCCAGCAGCTTCCTCGGGACACCGTCCTACGAGCAGTACTTC. Protein sequence: CASSFLGTPSYEQYF.

The rearrangement links TRBV7-2 to TRBJ2-1; D is ambiguous. V gave up 4 bases and J gave up 0 bases, with 10 bases separating them. The CDR3 is 15 amino acids. From germline, CDR1 is SGHTA and CDR2 FQGNSA. This CDR3 reads CASSSDGSSYNEQFF. DNA for the CDR3: TGTGCCAGCAGCTCGGACGGAAGCTCCTACAATGAGCAGTTCTTC.

This chain uses TRBV27 with TRBJ1-4; D is undetermined. Trimming took 2 bases from V and 7 from J, leaving 14 bases between them. This CDR3 comprises 15 residues. The germline V gene has CDR1 MNHEY and CDR2 SMNVEV (reference sequence). This chain's CDR3 is CASSLIPLFSEKLFF. CDR3 coding DNA: TGTGCCAGCAGTTTAATCCCCCTATTCTCTGAAAAACTGTTTTTT.

The chain uses TRBV6-2 or TRBV6-3 and TRBJ2-7; D remains ambiguous. The length of the CDR3 is 15 residues. Trimming removed 0 bases from V and 2 bases from J, with 11 bases in between. The V gene's germline CDR1 is MNHEY and CDR2 SVGEGT. The CDR3, as DNA: TGTGCCAGCAGTTACTCGTTAGCAGCAGCCTACGAGCAGTACTTC. It codes for CASSYSLAAAYEQYF.

The V gene is TRBV30, the J gene TRBJ1-1; 8 bases are a match to TRBD1. V trimming: 3 bases; J trimming: 3 bases; junction bases outside the gene matches: 9. CDR3 length: 15 residues. From germline, CDR1 is GTSNPN and CDR2 SVGIG (reference sequence). CDR3 sequence: CAWSNIVTGDTEAFF. CDR3 nucleotide sequence: TGTGCCTGGAGCAACATCGTGACAGGGGACACTGAAGCTTTCTTT.

The V and J genes are TRBV30 and TRBJ1-6; TRBD1 matches 9 bases. The V and J ends lost 2 bases and 4 bases, in that order; junction bases with no gene match: 3. Germline CDR1 reads GTSNPN; CDR2 reads SVGIG (reference sequence). This CDR3 contains 15 residues. The CDR3 protein is CAWSRQGGYNSPLHF. DNA of the CDR3: TGTGCCTGGAGTCGACAGGGGGGATATAATTCACCCCTCCACTTT. The full variable domain, with the rest looked up from reference TRBV30 and TRBJ1-6, is SQTIHQWPATLVQPVGSPLSLECTVEGTSNPNLYWYRQAAGRGLQLLFYSVGIGQISSEVPQNLSASRPQDRQFILSSKKLLLSDSGFYLCAWSRQGGYNSPLHFGNGTRLTVT.

The rearrangement links TRBV7-6 to TRBJ2-3; no reliable D call. This CDR3 region has 12 residues. CDR1 and CDR2 from the germline V gene are SGHVS and FNYEAQ. Deletions cut 0 bases from V and 6 bases from J, with 4 bases between. The CDR3 coding sequence is TGTGCCAGCAGCTTAGCATCCGATACGCAGTATTTT. Its protein product is CASSLASDTQYF.

The chain employs TRBV15 and TRBJ2-1, with D tentatively TRBD1 (5 bases). This CDR3 contains 18 residues. Trimming took 5 bases from V and 9 from J, leaving 29 bases between them. Per germline, CDR1 LNHNV and CDR2 YYDKDF (reference sequence). The CDR3 bases are TGTGCCACCAGCCACCAACCAACGATGGGTATATGGACAATTGAGCAGTTCTTC. Translation: CATSHQPTMGIWTIEQFF.

This chain links TRBV9 with TRBJ2-1; 13 nucleotides match TRBD2. V trimming: 0 bases; J trimming: 4 bases; junction bases outside the gene matches: 1. Germline CDR1 reads SGDLS; CDR2 reads YYNGEE. This CDR3 has 16 residues. The CDR3 protein is CASSVGTSGSYNEQFF. The CDR3 region has the DNA TGTGCCAGCAGCGTAGGGACTAGCGGGAGTTACAATGAGCAGTTCTTC. Full variable domain (remainder filled in from reference TRBV9 and TRBJ2-1): DSGVTQTPKHLITATGQRVTLRCSPRSGDLSVYWYQQSLDQGLQFLIQYYNGEERAKGNILERFSAQQFPDLHSELNLSSLELGDSALYFCASSVGTSGSYNEQFFGPGTRLTVL.